The entry below gives a single T cell receptor (beta chain) sequence along with its context. V lost 7 bases, J lost 8 bases, and 8 bases stayed unmatched. Germline-derived CDR1 and CDR2 are LNHDA and SQIVND (reference sequence). The CDR3 consists of 14 residues. The sample is drawn from a study of shared clonotypes between healthy human individuals. Produced via immunoSEQ multiplex PCR; TCRdb's table is partial and in-frame only. The sample lists roughly 700,000 clones, 90% occurring once. Donation came from healthy HIV-negative adults that had no recent acute infections or vaccinations. Each CD8 memory set brought CD45RO+ cells together with CCR7-negative CD45RA+ TemRA cells.

The clonotype originates from a man aged 18 to 35 in good health. Some clones in this sample may be carry-over from other donors' samples. The material sequenced was memory CD8+ T cells from PBMCs. Subset denoted: CD45RO+ cells pooled with CCR7-negative TemRA cells. The genes are TRBV19 and TRBJ2-1, with TRBD2 matching over 10 bases. The CDR3 DNA reads as TGTGCCAGTAAGAAGCGGGAGGGCCCCCATGAGCAGTTCTTC. As protein: CASKKREGPHEQFF. Full variable domain (remainder filled in from reference TRBV19 and TRBJ2-1): DGGITQSPKYLFRKEGQNVTLSCEQNLNHDAMYWYRQDPGQGLRLIYYSQIVNDFQKGDIAEGYSVSREKKESFPLTVTSAQKNPTAFYLCASKKREGPHEQFFGPGTRLTVL.